The 26 T cell receptor beta chains listed next were all sequenced from one sample in a study of cytomegalovirus exposure and HLA in healthy donors. A multiplex PCR was run with 60 Vbeta primers and 13 Jbeta primers. Libraries were prepared by immunoSEQ multiplex PCR; TCRdb keeps only in-frame clonotypes and omits some of them. Here the sample spans 90,000 to 110,000 clones, about 70% being singletons. The sequencing input was PBMCs. The receptors come from a man aged 25 to 40 in good health and CMV-seronegative.

A single count supports this clone. The CDR3 reads CASSRESGETQYF. DNA for the CDR3: TGTGCCAGCAGTCGGGAATCCGGAGAGACCCAGTACTTC. This chain uses TRBV6-4 with TRBJ2-5; a possible D gene is TRBD2 (5 bases). Trimming removed 5 bases from V and 4 bases from J, with 11 bases in between. Germline loops: CDR1 MRHNA, CDR2 SNTAGT. The CDR3 sequence is 13 residues long.

The J gene is TRBJ1-1, the V gene TRBV7-8; D gene uncertain. V gave up 5 bases and J gave up 1 base, with 11 bases separating them. This CDR3 spans 14 amino acids. Germline CDR1 SGHVS, CDR2 FQNEAQ. The CDR3 region has the DNA TGTGCCAGCAGCCCACTCCGAGAGAACACTGAAGCTTTCTTT. This gives the protein CASSPLRENTEAFF.

This clone has a single count. The chain carries TRBV10-3 and TRBJ1-1; D gene ambiguous. Germline V CDR1 and CDR2: ENHRY, SYGVKD. The CDR3 is 13 residues long. V was pared by 2 bases and J by 7 bases, with 11 bases between. This chain's CDR3 is CAISEQEMGEAFF. In nucleotides, the CDR3 is TGTGCCATCAGTGAGCAGGAAATGGGTGAAGCTTTCTTT.

CDR3 sequence (DNA): TGTGCCAGCAGTGTTCAAGGGGAACGGGCCGGGGAGCTGTTTTTT. This gives the protein CASSVQGERAGELFF. The V and J genes are TRBV2 and TRBJ2-2, with D perhaps matching TRBD1 (5 bases). V was trimmed by 4 bases and J by 6 bases, leaving 15 bases between them. Germline values: CDR1 SNHLY, CDR2 FYNNEI. The CDR3 consists of 15 residues. The entire variable domain, with the rest obtained from reference TRBV2 and TRBJ2-2, is as follows: EPEVTQTPSHQVTQMGQEVILRCVPISNHLYFYWYRQILGQKVEFLVSFYNNEISEKSEIFDDQFSVERPDGSNFTLKIRSTKLEDSAMYFCASSVQGERAGELFFGEGSRLTVL.

V and J are TRBV11-2 and TRBJ2-3, with 7 nucleotides matching TRBD2. The CDR3 is 14 amino acids. The V gene's germline CDR1 is SGHAT and CDR2 FQNNGV. Germline trimming cut 5 bases from V and 6 bases from J; bases unmatched to any gene: 8. CDR3 nucleotides: TGTGCCAGCAGCCTCGGGAGGAGTTATGATACGCAGTATTTT. As protein: CASSLGRSYDTQYF. Combining the CDR3 with reference TRBV11-2 and TRBJ2-3 gives the whole variable domain EAGVAQSPRYKIIEKRQSVAFWCNPISGHATLYWYQQILGQGPKLLIQFQNNGVVDDSQLPKDRFSAERLKGVDSTLKIQPAKLEDSAVYLCASSLGRSYDTQYFGPGTRLTVL.

The J gene is TRBJ2-1, the V gene TRBV29-1; 9 bases line up with TRBD2. V dropped 4 bases and J dropped 2; count of bases not matched to a gene: 9. The V gene's germline CDR1 is SQVTM and CDR2 ANQGSEA. The CDR3 has 16 amino acids. CDR3 protein: CSVGQAGGATYNEQFF. The CDR3 DNA follows: TGCAGCGTTGGCCAAGCGGGAGGAGCCACCTACAATGAGCAGTTCTTC.

The chain couples TRBV12-5 to TRBJ2-3, with D maybe TRBD1 (6 bases). The CDR3 is 16 amino acids. Deletions cut 0 bases from V and 6 bases from J, with 16 bases between. Germline values: CDR1 LGHNT, CDR2 FRNRAP. CDR3 region: CASGLVVQGGTDTQYF. The CDR3 DNA reads as TGTGCTAGTGGTTTGGTAGTACAGGGTGGGACGGATACGCAGTATTTT.

The chain couples TRBV6-1 to TRBJ2-7, with 7 nucleotides matching TRBD1. The V and J ends lost 8 bases and 2 bases, in that order; junction bases with no gene match: 12. This CDR3 is built from 15 residues. Germline values: CDR1 MNHNS, CDR2 SASEGT. CDR3 DNA sequence: TGTGCCAGCGGGCAGACAGGGAAAGGCGCCTACGAGCAGTACTTC. It is translated as CASGQTGKGAYEQYF.

The chain is built from TRBV18 and TRBJ1-4; D perhaps matches TRBD1 (5 bases). The CDR3 has 15 amino acids. Trimming shortened V by 4 bases and J by 7 bases, and 16 bases separated the two germline ends. CDR1 and CDR2 (germline): KGHSH, LQKENI. The CDR3 region is CASSRIQGLGEKLFF. For the CDR3, the DNA is TGTGCCAGCTCACGGATCCAGGGTCTCGGTGAAAAACTGTTTTTT. The full variable domain, in which reference TRBV18 and TRBJ1-4 provide the parts outside the CDR3, is NAGVMQNPRHLVRRRGQEARLRCSPMKGHSHVYWYRQLPEEGLKFMVYLQKENIIDESGMPKERFSAEFPKEGPSILRIQQVVRGDSAAYFCASSRIQGLGEKLFFGSGTQLSVL.

In its sample, this clone was seen a few times. The chain links TRBV6-1 to TRBJ1-2; D is uncertain. CDR1 is MNHNS, CDR2 SASEGT, per germline. V shed 6 bases and J shed 4 bases, with 12 bases lying between them. CDR3 length equals 13 residues. The CDR3 sequence is CASRTEQVYGYTF. CDR3 nucleotides: TGTGCCAGCAGAACAGAGCAGGTCTATGGCTACACCTTC.

This clone has just one count. The CDR3 DNA is TGCGCCAGCAGCCAAGGGGGTAGGGGGCGACCCCCCTATGGCTACACCTTC. Protein: CASSQGGRGRPPYGYTF. The genes are TRBV4-1 and TRBJ1-2; 7 bases align to TRBD1. V was pared by 1 base and J by 4 bases, with 12 bases of the junction left unmatched. Per the germline V gene, CDR1 is MGHRA and CDR2 is YSYEKL. The CDR3 spans 17 residues.

Note on this clone: The conserved phenylalanine or tryptophan normally closing the CDR3 is absent here, so this likely arose from a read error. This chain links TRBV6-1 with TRBJ1-1, with a weak D call TRBD1 (5 bases). Germline V CDR1 and CDR2: MNHNS, SASEGT. V was pared by 6 bases and J by 1 base, with 9 bases between. CDR3 length equals 13 residues. The CDR3 region is CASRMTENTEAFL. The CDR3 region has the DNA TGTGCCAGCAGAATGACAGAGAACACTGAAGCTTTCCTT.

The genes are TRBV30 and TRBJ1-1; TRBD1 might be the D (5 bases). The CDR3 totals 14 residues. Germline lookup yields CDR1 GTSNPN and CDR2 SVGIG (reference sequence). Trimming removed 1 base at V and 2 bases at J, with 11 bases between. The CDR3 region has the DNA TGTGCCTGGAGTGAGGGGTTGGTTAACACTGAAGCTTTCTTT. Protein: CAWSEGLVNTEAFF.

The J gene is TRBJ1-1, the V gene TRBV28; the D is unclear. V lost 7 bases to trimming and J lost 0 bases, with 15 bases between them. The CDR3 consists of 15 residues. The germline CDR1 and CDR2 sequences are MDHEN and SYDVKM. As DNA, the CDR3 is TGTGCCAGCAATGAGCCTTTTTCTATGAACACTGAAGCTTTCTTT. Residues: CASNEPFSMNTEAFF.

This clone showed up just once. The chain joins TRBV7-2 to TRBJ2-3, with D possibly matching TRBD1 (5 bases). The CDR3 spans 15 residues. Germline assignment: CDR1 SGHTA and CDR2 FQGNSA. Trimming left V 2 bases short and J 0 bases short, with 9 bases between. CDR3 bases: TGTGCCAGCAGCTTATGGACACCTAGCACAGATACGCAGTATTTT. It encodes CASSLWTPSTDTQYF.

This clone was seen a handful of times. CDR3 sequence: CASSEFGTGSRGSYNEQFF. The DNA for the CDR3 is TGTGCCAGCAGTGAATTTGGGACAGGGTCTCGGGGCTCCTACAATGAGCAGTTCTTC. V usage is TRBV6-1 and J usage is TRBJ2-1; 9 bases align to TRBD1. CDR1 and CDR2 (germline): MNHNS, SASEGT. Germline trimming cut 2 bases from V and 0 bases from J; bases unmatched to any gene: 11. CDR3 length: 19 amino acids.

This sequence joins TRBV11-2 and TRBJ2-7; no firm D call. The CDR3 is 15 residues long. Germline V gives CDR1 SGHAT, CDR2 FQNNGV. Trimming removed 0 bases at V and 1 base at J, with 10 bases between. The CDR3, as DNA: TGTGCCAGCAGCTTAGAGGCAGGAACGTCCTACGAGCAGTACTTC. Translation: CASSLEAGTSYEQYF.

This clone was observed once. V usage is TRBV6-6 and J usage is TRBJ1-5, with D possibly matching TRBD1 (5 bases). CDR3 size: 15 residues. V shed 5 bases and J shed 3 bases, with 14 bases lying between them. Per germline, CDR1 MNHNY and CDR2 SVGAGI (reference sequence). The CDR3 is CASSPDGGPNQPQHF. CDR3 nucleotides: TGTGCCAGCAGTCCAGACGGGGGTCCCAATCAGCCCCAGCATTTT.

In its sample, this clone was seen a few times. This chain joins TRBV19 and TRBJ1-5, with a possible D match to TRBD1 (5 bases). From germline, CDR1 is LNHDA and CDR2 SQIVND (reference sequence). The length of the CDR3 is 16 residues. V lost 5 bases and J 5 bases, leaving 19 bases between the germline ends. The CDR3 sequence is CASSETGGGIDQPQHF. CDR3 coding DNA: TGTGCCAGTAGTGAGACTGGGGGGGGTATCGATCAGCCCCAGCATTTT.

The chain links TRBV10-2 to TRBJ1-1, with 10 nucleotides matching TRBD1. The CDR3 consists of 15 residues. Germline CDR1 WSHSY, CDR2 SAAADI. J lost 7 bases, V lost 7 bases, and 12 bases had no gene match. CDR3 loop: CASTPPGTGAGEAFF. CDR3 bases: TGCGCCAGCACCCCCCCCGGGACAGGGGCGGGTGAAGCTTTCTTT.

The V call is TRBV15, the J call TRBJ1-1; the D gene is possibly TRBD1 (6 bases). V lost 5 bases and J lost 8, with 15 bases in between. The CDR3 length is 13 residues. In germline, CDR1 is LNHNV, CDR2 YYDKDF (reference sequence). CDR3 residues: CATSRGGTPEAFF. The CDR3 region has the DNA TGTGCCACCAGCCGGGGGGGCACCCCGGAAGCTTTCTTT.

The V call is TRBV5-1, the J call TRBJ2-5; 16 nucleotides align to TRBD2. There are 17 residues in the CDR3. Germline lookup yields CDR1 SGHRS and CDR2 YFSETQ. The ends lost 4 bases at V and 2 bases at J; junction bases unmatched: 5. The CDR3 DNA sequence: TGCGCCAGCAGCCTGGGACTAGCGGGAGGGGGTCAAGAGACCCAGTACTTC. It is translated as CASSLGLAGGGQETQYF.

The table lists this clone with a count of one. In DNA, the CDR3 is TGTGCCAGTAGTATAGTCGGGGGTCCTTACAATGAGCAGTTCTTC. Its translation is CASSIVGGPYNEQFF. This sequence joins TRBV19 and TRBJ2-1; tentative D call: TRBD2 (6 bases). Germline V gives CDR1 LNHDA, CDR2 SQIVND (reference sequence). The CDR3 runs 15 residues. Trimming removed 1 base from V and 4 bases from J, with 11 bases in between.

This clone has only one observation. The rearrangement links TRBV6-5 to TRBJ2-7, with D tentatively TRBD1 (6 bases). Germline V lookup: CDR1 MNHEY, CDR2 SVGAGI. The V end was cut by 6 bases, the J end by 0 bases, with 12 bases between. The CDR3 consists of 14 residues. The CDR3: CASSSRDTSYEQYF. In DNA form, the CDR3 reads TGTGCCAGCAGCTCCCGGGACACCTCCTACGAGCAGTACTTC.

V is TRBV30 and J is TRBJ1-2; the D is unclear. CDR1 GTSNPN and CDR2 SVGIG come from the germline V gene (reference sequence). CDR3 length equals 11 residues. The V and J ends lost 8 bases and 4 bases respectively, with 11 bases between them. CDR3 amino acids: CAASNSYGYTF. The CDR3 region has the DNA TGTGCCGCTTCGAACAGCTATGGCTACACCTTC. The full variable domain, in which reference TRBV30 and TRBJ1-2 provide the parts outside the CDR3, is SQTIHQWPATLVQPVGSPLSLECTVEGTSNPNLYWYRQAAGRGLQLLFYSVGIGQISSEVPQNLSASRPQDRQFILSSKKLLLSDSGFYLCAASNSYGYTFGSGTRLTVV.

This clone has more than one count but fewer than ten. The rearrangement joins TRBV2 to TRBJ2-2, with D possibly being TRBD1 (5 bases). CDR1 and CDR2 (germline): SNHLY, FYNNEI. The ends were cut back, 7 bases at V and 1 base at J, with 13 bases in the middle. The CDR3 has 15 residues. As DNA, the CDR3 is TGTGCCAGCACCCCACAGGACAAGAACACCGGGGAGCTGTTTTTT. Protein sequence: CASTPQDKNTGELFF.